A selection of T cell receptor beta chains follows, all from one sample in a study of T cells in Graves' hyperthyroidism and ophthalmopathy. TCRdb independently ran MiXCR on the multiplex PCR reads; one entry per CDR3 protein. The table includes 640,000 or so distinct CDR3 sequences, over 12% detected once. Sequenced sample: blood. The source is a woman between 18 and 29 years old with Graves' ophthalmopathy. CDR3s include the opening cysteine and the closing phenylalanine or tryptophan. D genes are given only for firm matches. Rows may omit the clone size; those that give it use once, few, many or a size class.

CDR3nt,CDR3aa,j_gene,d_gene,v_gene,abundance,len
TGTGCCAGCAGCGTAGGGTGGAGGGCCCAAGAGACCCAGTACTTC,CASSVGWRAQETQYF,TRBJ2-5,.,TRBV9,.,15
TGTGCCAGCAGCTCACTAGGGTGGGCGGATGGCTACACCTTC,CASSSLGWADGYTF,TRBJ1-2,.,TRBV9,many,14
TGCGCCAGCAGCCAAGATCCGGCGGTAGCGGGAGGGCATGAGCAGTTCTTC,CASSQDPAVAGGHEQFF,TRBJ2-1,TRBD2,TRBV4-3,few,17
TGTGCCAGCAGCCCGCCTAGCGGGATTGGCAATGAGCAGTTCTTC,CASSPPSGIGNEQFF,TRBJ2-1,TRBD2,TRBV7-8,many,15
TGTGCCAGCAGTGAGCTAGCGGGAGAGGCAGATACGCAGTATTTT,CASSELAGEADTQYF,TRBJ2-3,TRBD2,TRBV6-4,.,15
TGTGCCAGCAGCCAAAGGGCAGCGGGAGGCGAGCAGTACTTC,CASSQRAAGGEQYF,TRBJ2-7,TRBD2,TRBV3-1,.,14
TGTGCCAGCAGCGAGGGACATTACTCTGGGGCCAACGTCCTGACTTTC,CASSEGHYSGANVLTF,TRBJ2-6,.,TRBV7-8,many,16
TGCAGCGTTGAATTGGGTAAGGCTGAAGCTTTCTTT,CSVELGKAEAFF,TRBJ1-1,.,TRBV29-1,.,12
TGTGCCAGCCAGTCCTTCGGGGGACAGGGGGCGGGAGAGCAGTACTTC,CASQSFGGQGAGEQYF,TRBJ2-7,TRBD1,TRBV28,many,16
TGTGCCACCAGTGATGCCGGACAGGGGAACTACGAGCAGTACTTC,CATSDAGQGNYEQYF,TRBJ2-7,TRBD1,TRBV24-1,many,15
TGTGCCAGCAGCTCAGCGGGAGGGCAAAGGAATGAGCAGTTCTTC,CASSSAGGQRNEQFF,TRBJ2-1,TRBD2,TRBV11-3,.,15
TGTGCCAGCAGCATCGGGACTAGCGGGAGCCCAAAGCAGTTCTTC,CASSIGTSGSPKQFF,TRBJ2-1,TRBD2,TRBV6-2/TRBV6-3,.,15
TGCAGTGCTAGAGGGGGGGGACTAGCGGGAGCCCAAGAGACCCAGTACTTC,CSARGGGLAGAQETQYF,TRBJ2-5,TRBD2,TRBV20-1,many,17
TGTGCCAGCAGCCTTTCCAGGGGAGGGAACACAGATACGCAGTATTTT,CASSLSRGGNTDTQYF,TRBJ2-3,.,TRBV14,many,16
TGTGCCAGCAGTTGGACGGGACTAGCGGGAGACTCCTACAATGAGCAGTTCTTC,CASSWTGLAGDSYNEQFF,TRBJ2-1,TRBD2,TRBV11-2,many,18
TGCGCCAGCAGCCAGTTACCGGGACTAGCGAACCACGAGCAGTACTTC,CASSQLPGLANHEQYF,TRBJ2-7,TRBD2,TRBV4-1,.,16
TGTGCCAGCAGCTTAGCGACTAGCGGGAGCGGCTACAATGAGCAGTTCTTC,CASSLATSGSGYNEQFF,TRBJ2-1,TRBD2,TRBV7-2,many,17
TGTGCCTGGAGTGTAGACAGCCATAGCAATCAGCCCCAGCATTTT,CAWSVDSHSNQPQHF,TRBJ1-5,.,TRBV30,many,15
TGTGCCAGCTCACTTGGACAGGGGGAATCTCAGCCCCAGCATTTT,CASSLGQGESQPQHF,TRBJ1-5,TRBD1,TRBV18,few,15
TGTGCCAGCAGATTAGGACTAGCGGGGATGGAGACCCAGTACTTC,CASRLGLAGMETQYF,TRBJ2-5,TRBD2,TRBV6-1,many,15
TGCAGTGCTAGTCCCGGGACAGGGGCCATAGGGTCCACTGAAGCTTTCTTT,CSASPGTGAIGSTEAFF,TRBJ1-1,TRBD1,TRBV20-1,many,17
TGTGCCAGCAGTATGGGGCATTCCAATCAGCCCCAGCATTTT,CASSMGHSNQPQHF,TRBJ1-5,.,TRBV2,many,14
TGTGCCAGCAGTTTCGACTACTGGGGGGGGGAAACTGAAGCTTTCTTT,CASSFDYWGGETEAFF,TRBJ1-1,.,TRBV12-3/TRBV12-4,many,16
TGTGCCAGCAGTAACGGTGGGAGAAACACCGGGGAGCTGTTTTTT,CASSNGGRNTGELFF,TRBJ2-2,.,TRBV6-1,.,15
TGTGCCAGCAGCTTTAGCGGGAGTGGGGAGACCCAGTACTTC,CASSFSGSGETQYF,TRBJ2-5,TRBD2,TRBV7-9,many,14
TGTGCCAGCAGCTTAGTTAGGGGGCAAGAGACCCAGTACTTC,CASSLVRGQETQYF,TRBJ2-5,.,TRBV11-3,many,14
TGCGCCAGCAGCTTGGGTCCGGGCGGGAATGAAAAACTGTTTTTT,CASSLGPGGNEKLFF,TRBJ1-4,.,TRBV5-1,many,15
TGCAGTGCTAGAGAGGCGACTAGCGGCTACAATGAGCAGTTCTTC,CSAREATSGYNEQFF,TRBJ2-1,TRBD2,TRBV20-1,many,15
TGTGCCAGCTCCCATCGAGATGAAAAACTGTTTTTT,CASSHRDEKLFF,TRBJ1-4,.,TRBV6-1,many,12
TGCGCCAGCAGCTGGGGGACTAGCGCGAATGAGCAGTTCTTC,CASSWGTSANEQFF,TRBJ2-1,TRBD2,TRBV5-1,.,14
TGTGCCAGCAGTCCCGGGACAGAATTCTTATATAATTCACCCCTCCACTTT,CASSPGTEFLYNSPLHF,TRBJ1-6,TRBD1,TRBV28,many,17
TGTGCCAGCAGTCGTGGACAGGGGTGGGGGGGTTCACCCCTCCACTTT,CASSRGQGWGGSPLHF,TRBJ1-6,TRBD1,TRBV6-1,many,16
TGTGCCAGCGACCTACCAACAGGACCGGGACAGGGGTTCACTGAAGCTTTCTTT,CASDLPTGPGQGFTEAFF,TRBJ1-1,TRBD1,TRBV6-1,few,18
TGTGCCAGTTTCCTGGAGGACTATGGCTACACCTTC,CASFLEDYGYTF,TRBJ1-2,.,TRBV12-3/TRBV12-4,few,12
TGTGCCAGCAGTCCAAGACTAGCGGGTACCAAAAACATTCAGTACTTC,CASSPRLAGTKNIQYF,TRBJ2-4,TRBD2,TRBV27,.,16